This is a list of T cell receptor beta chains from one sample in a study of T cells after yellow fever vaccination. TCRdb redid the calling of the 5' RACE reads with MiXCR, one entry per CDR3 protein. There are hundreds of thousands of distinct CDR3 sequences in the sample; about 17% occur only once, and roughly 17% lies in the top ten. Sequencing was performed on PBMCs, taken around 5 days after the first yellow fever vaccination. All receptors derive from a man between 18 and 29 years old who received the YFV17D yellow fever vaccine. The CDR3 runs from the conserved cysteine through the conserved F or W. Each record gives: CDR3 length, V gene, J gene, CDR3 protein.

length: 11; V: TRBV30; J: TRBJ2-3; CDR3: CAWSASDTQYF
length: 14; V: TRBV5-1; J: TRBJ2-2; CDR3: CASSPVLNTGELFF
length: 17; V: TRBV6-5; J: TRBJ1-2; CDR3: CASSYPPQGARSYGYTF
length: 14; V: TRBV4-1; J: TRBJ2-2; CDR3: CASSQGLNTGELFF
length: 16; V: TRBV7-2; J: TRBJ1-3; CDR3: CASSLGGGNSGNTIYF
length: 16; V: TRBV29-1; J: TRBJ2-3; CDR3: CSVGGLPGQITDTQYF
length: 15; V: TRBV6-1; J: TRBJ2-3; CDR3: CASSPYRDGTDTQYF
length: 15; V: TRBV3-1; J: TRBJ1-4; CDR3: CASSPGGSALKKLFF
length: 16; V: TRBV20-1; J: TRBJ2-7; CDR3: CSARLPGGGGSYEQYF
length: 14; V: TRBV9; J: TRBJ1-1; CDR3: CASSIRPSTTEAFF
length: 14; V: TRBV5-1; J: TRBJ2-5; CDR3: CASSSDSNQETQYF
length: 15; V: TRBV12-3/TRBV12-4; J: TRBJ2-7; CDR3: CASSPAGTGFHEQYF
length: 12; V: TRBV7-2; J: TRBJ1-2; CDR3: CASSNQGNGYTF
length: 18; V: TRBV11-1; J: TRBJ2-2; CDR3: CASSRTRGATFTSGELFF
length: 15; V: TRBV7-2; J: TRBJ2-5; CDR3: CASSYARAGEETQYF
length: 16; V: TRBV29-1; J: TRBJ2-5; CDR3: CSVGRTGTGKRETQYF
length: 14; V: TRBV12-3/TRBV12-4; J: TRBJ1-1; CDR3: CASSLELGNTEAFF
length: 15; V: TRBV7-3; J: TRBJ2-7; CDR3: CASSVTGGEYYEQYF
length: 15; V: TRBV5-1; J: TRBJ1-2; CDR3: CASSSTGRAAYGYTF
length: 13; V: TRBV6-4; J: TRBJ2-7; CDR3: CASQDLEGYEQYF
length: 14; V: TRBV6-2/TRBV6-3; J: TRBJ2-3; CDR3: CASRIAGAADTQYF
length: 14; V: TRBV5-8; J: TRBJ2-5; CDR3: CASSFGGDEETQYF
length: 15; V: TRBV7-3; J: TRBJ2-3; CDR3: CASSFGTSGSDTQYF
length: 16; V: TRBV7-2; J: TRBJ2-2; CDR3: CASSLTGRFNTGDLFF
length: 14; V: TRBV30; J: TRBJ2-7; CDR3: CAWSGGLATYEQYF
length: 14; V: TRBV29-1; J: TRBJ1-2; CDR3: CSVAGQGWDYGYTF
length: 15; V: TRBV6-5; J: TRBJ1-2; CDR3: CASSYSRDRASGYTF
length: 10; V: TRBV29-1; J: TRBJ2-2; CDR3: CSVVAGELFF
length: 14; V: TRBV5-1; J: TRBJ2-7; CDR3: CASSLELPSYEQYF